One and the same sample provided the 17 T cell receptor beta chains below, sequenced in a study of regulatory T cells in long-lasting Graves disease. Indicated time point: newly diagnosed GD, antithyroid drugs for less than 3 months. PBMCs were the source of the RNA used for TCR sequencing. In building TCR beta libraries, iRepertoire HTBI primers were used together with Arm-PCR of CDR3 regions. TCRdb reprocessed the multiplex PCR reads via MiXCR and lists one record per CDR3 protein. The sample consists of about 450,000 distinct CDR3 sequences, around 13% of them appearing once. These data are also associated with another study on T cells in Graves' hyperthyroidism and ophthalmopathy.

The material sequenced was peripheral blood mononuclear cells (PBMCs), taken at new diagnosis, from a patient treated with antithyroid drugs. These receptors all stem from a woman aged 45-65 years with Graves disease.

Only a few counts were recorded for this clonotype. The chain combines TRBV18 with TRBJ1-1; D possibly corresponds to TRBD1 (5 bases). Trimming pared 3 bases from V and 1 base from J, leaving 9 bases between. Germline CDR1 KGHSH, CDR2 LQKENI. CDR3 length: 14 residues. The CDR3 nucleotides read TGTGCCAGCTCACCGGGACCTAAGAACACTGAAGCTTTCTTT. This translates into CASSPGPKNTEAFF.

This clonotype was recorded a few times. The chain couples TRBV30 to TRBJ1-5; no reliable D call. With 3 bases removed from V and 6 bases from J, the gap between germline ends came to 21 bases. The CDR3 is made up of 16 amino acids. Germline CDR1 GTSNPN, CDR2 SVGIG (reference sequence). The CDR3 reads CAWRCVMDGRGQPQHF. DNA for the CDR3: TGTGCCTGGAGGTGCGTTATGGACGGGAGAGGTCAGCCCCAGCATTTT.

This clonotype was recorded many times. The V and J genes are TRBV7-9 and TRBJ2-1, with 11 positions matching TRBD2. This CDR3 contains 16 residues. J lost 8 bases, V lost 5 bases, and 11 bases had no gene match. Germline-derived CDR1 and CDR2 are SEHNR and FQNEAQ (reference sequence). The CDR3 DNA reads TGTGCCAGCAGCCCCAGTAGCGGGAGGGCCCTCTATGAGCAGTTCTTC. The encoded protein is CASSPSSGRALYEQFF.

This chain uses TRBV6-2 or TRBV6-3 with TRBJ2-1, with TRBD2 matching 10 bases. Germline values: CDR1 MNHEY, CDR2 SVGEGT. The CDR3 runs to 19 residues. Trimming took 0 bases from V and 2 from J; bases not matched to a gene: 10. The CDR3 protein is CASSYSRAWLAGAYNEQFF. The CDR3 DNA is TGTGCCAGCAGTTACTCAAGGGCTTGGCTAGCGGGAGCCTACAATGAGCAGTTCTTC.

V gene TRBV7-9 combines with J gene TRBJ2-7; D might be TRBD1 (7 bases). V lost 5 bases and J lost 3, with 14 bases in between. The CDR3 is 14 residues long. The germline CDR1 and CDR2 sequences are SEHNR and FQNEAQ (reference sequence). CDR3 in amino acids: CASSQGGPLYEQYF. In nucleotides, the CDR3 is TGTGCCAGCAGCCAGGGGGGTCCCCTCTACGAGCAGTACTTC.

This clonotype has a count of ten or more. The chain recombines TRBV20-1 with TRBJ2-7; TRBD2 matches 14 bases. The CDR3 loop spans 17 amino acids. Trimming cost V 0 bases and J 3 bases; bases outside gene matches: 7. From germline, CDR1 is DFQATT and CDR2 SNEGSKA (reference sequence). The CDR3: CSARDTGTSGSRYEQYF. CDR3 DNA: TGCAGTGCTAGAGATACCGGGACTAGCGGGAGCCGCTACGAGCAGTACTTC.

This clonotype showed up many times. CDR3 nucleotides: TGTGCCAGCAGCCTATTGGGGGGAGGTGCCTACAATGAGCAGTTCTTC. Protein: CASSLLGGGAYNEQFF. The chain joins TRBV28 to TRBJ2-1; a possible D gene is TRBD2 (6 bases). From germline, CDR1 is MDHEN and CDR2 SYDVKM. The CDR3 runs to 16 residues. V dropped 6 bases and J dropped 2 bases, with 17 bases sitting between them.

V is TRBV4-1 and J is TRBJ2-7; TRBD1 is a possible D gene (6 bases). Trimming shortened V by 4 bases and J by 7 bases, and 17 bases separated the two germline ends. The CDR3 contains 14 residues. Germline CDR1 MGHRA, CDR2 YSYEKL. The chain's CDR3 is CASSPGTRGLEQYF. Written as DNA, the CDR3 is TGCGCCAGCAGCCCCGGGACAAGGGGTCTGGAGCAGTACTTC.

The J gene is TRBJ2-5, the V gene TRBV28; D perhaps matches TRBD1 (7 bases). Trimming pared 7 bases from V and 1 base from J, leaving 19 bases between. The CDR3 has 16 residues. Germline loops: CDR1 MDHEN, CDR2 SYDVKM. The CDR3 loop reads CASTGPQGEVQETQYF. CDR3 nucleotide sequence: TGTGCCAGCACCGGGCCCCAGGGGGAGGTCCAAGAGACCCAGTACTTC.

This clonotype was seen ten or more times. The CDR3 reads CASSQGLAGRSTDTQYF. As DNA, the CDR3 is TGTGCCAGCAGCCAGGGACTAGCGGGACGTTCGACAGATACGCAGTATTTT. The rearrangement uses TRBV7-6 and TRBJ2-3; 13 positions match TRBD2. The CDR3 totals 17 residues. J lost 3 bases, V lost 5 bases, and 8 bases had no gene match. CDR1 is SGHVS, CDR2 FNYEAQ, per germline.

In this sample, this clonotype turned up many times. The V call is TRBV20-1, the J call TRBJ2-7; TRBD2 matches at 15 bases. Unmatched junction bases numbered 14, after V lost 5 bases and J lost 0 bases. This CDR3 region has 19 residues. The V gene's germline CDR1 is DFQATT and CDR2 SNEGSKA (reference sequence). In DNA, the CDR3 is TGCAGTGCTCGACCTCGGACTAGCGGGAGGGCGATGAGCTCCTACGAGCAGTACTTC. Its protein product is CSARPRTSGRAMSSYEQYF.

The chain is built from TRBV20-1 and TRBJ2-7; 9 nucleotides line up with TRBD1. J gave up 4 bases and V 5 bases, and 9 bases lay outside the gene matches. The CDR3 is 14 residues long. The germline V gene has CDR1 DFQATT and CDR2 SNEGSKA (reference sequence). In DNA, the CDR3 is TGCAGTGCTTTCCCTGGGACAGGGAGGTACGAGCAGTACTTC. Translation gives CSAFPGTGRYEQYF.

CDR3 sequence reads: CASSAQLGGVGELFF. CDR3 in DNA: TGTGCCAGCAGCGCCCAACTTGGGGGAGTCGGGGAGCTGTTTTTT. This chain connects TRBV7-3 to TRBJ2-2; D is tentatively TRBD1 or TRBD2 (5 bases each). Between the trimmed V and J ends, which lost 5 bases and 7 bases, there was a span of 17 bases. The CDR3 covers 15 residues. CDR1 and CDR2 from the germline V gene are SGHTA and FQGTGA.

The genes are TRBV19 and TRBJ2-1; the match to TRBD2 covers 8 bases. CDR1 and CDR2 from the germline V gene are LNHDA and SQIVND (reference sequence). This CDR3 has 15 residues. With 3 bases clipped from V and 3 bases from J, the junction kept 4 bases outside the gene matches. The CDR3 coding sequence is TGTGCCAGTAGTATCTCACTAGCGGACTACAATGAGCAGTTCTTC. Translation gives CASSISLADYNEQFF.

This clonotype was observed a handful of times. The chain uses TRBV9 and TRBJ1-2, with a weak D call TRBD1 (5 bases). The germline CDR1 and CDR2 sequences are SGDLS and YYNGEE. This CDR3 region has 15 residues. V lost 0 bases to trimming and J lost 0 bases, with 9 bases between them. In DNA form, the CDR3 reads TGTGCCAGCAGCGTAGTAGGGGACGCTAACTATGGCTACACCTTC. Translation gives CASSVVGDANYGYTF.

This clonotype was counted only a few times. This sequence joins TRBV3-1 and TRBJ2-2, with D possibly being TRBD1 (6 bases). Germline assignment: CDR1 LGHDT and CDR2 YNNKEL (reference sequence). The CDR3 length is 16 residues. V dropped 0 bases and J dropped 6 bases, with 14 bases sitting between them. This CDR3 reads CASSQEHRAVPGELFF. The CDR3 coding sequence is TGTGCCAGCAGCCAAGAACACAGGGCGGTCCCCGGGGAGCTGTTTTTT.

This clonotype was detected only a few times. The chain couples TRBV5-4 to TRBJ2-5, with 8 bases fitting TRBD2. This CDR3 contains 15 residues. Trimming removed 1 base from V and 1 base from J; junction bases left unmatched: 3. The V gene's germline CDR1 is SGHNT and CDR2 YYREEE (reference sequence). The CDR3 DNA sequence: TGTGCCAGCAGCTTGAGCGGGAGTCTCCAAGAGACCCAGTACTTC. Its protein is CASSLSGSLQETQYF.